This is a list of T cell receptor beta chains from one sample in a study of T cell responses to AZD1222 COVID-19 vaccine. The protocol was immunoSEQ multiplex PCR, while the TCRdb copy is restricted to in-frame clones and leaves out a portion. The table includes about 160,000 clones, around 90% detected once. The sequencing used peripheral blood, collected on day 0 of MenACWY control vaccination. These receptors were taken from an adult in good health. CDR3s include the opening cysteine and the closing phenylalanine or tryptophan. A D gene is named only where the DNA matches it firmly. Clone size is stated in some rows and not others, as once, few, many or a class when expanded.

size	D	V	J	length	CDR3	DNA
-	-	TRBV18	TRBJ2-7	14	CASSPPTGAYEQYF	TGTGCCAGCTCACCACCGACAGGAGCCTACGAGCAGTACTTC
-	-	TRBV5-6	TRBJ1-4	15	CASSPEWGGEEKLFF	TGTGCCAGCAGCCCCGAGTGGGGTGGGGAAGAAAAACTGTTTTTT
-	-	TRBV3-1/TRBV3-2	TRBJ2-7	14	CASSQEASFYEQYF	TGTGCCAGCAGCCAAGAGGCTAGTTTCTACGAGCAGTACTTC
-	TRBD1	TRBV19	TRBJ2-2	16	CASSIQTGANTGELFF	TGTGCCAGTAGTATCCAGACAGGGGCAAATACCGGGGAGCTGTTTTTT
-	-	TRBV7-2	TRBJ1-1	17	CASSSNAGGLMNTEAFF	TGTGCCAGCAGCTCAAACGCCGGCGGGCTCATGAACACTGAAGCTTTCTTT
-	-	TRBV6-5	TRBJ1-4	11	CASSNREKLFF	TGTGCCAGCAGCAACCGAGAAAAACTGTTTTTT
-	-	TRBV9	TRBJ2-7	13	CASSVGGSYEQYF	TGTGCCAGCAGCGTAGGTGGGAGCTACGAGCAGTACTTC
-	-	TRBV28	TRBJ1-5	14	CASSPTGSEKPQHF	TGTGCCAGCAGTCCGACAGGTTCGGAGAAGCCCCAGCATTTT
-	TRBD2	TRBV24-1	TRBJ2-2	16	CATSDPSGAGAGELFF	TGTGCCACCAGTGACCCTAGCGGGGCGGGCGCCGGGGAGCTGTTTTTT
-	TRBD1	TRBV7-3	TRBJ2-5	14	CASSPGSRGETQYF	TGTGCCAGCAGCCCCGGTAGCAGGGGGGAGACCCAGTACTTC
-	TRBD1	TRBV27	TRBJ1-5	14	CASSLNRGDQPQHF	TGTGCCAGCAGTTTAAACAGGGGAGATCAGCCCCAGCATTTT
once	-	TRBV27	TRBJ1-1	14	CASKDSSSLTEAFF	TGTGCCAGCAAGGACAGTAGTTCGCTCACTGAAGCTTTCTTT
-	-	TRBV27	TRBJ1-3	16	CASSLTGTRSGNTIYF	TGTGCCAGCAGTTTAACCGGGACCAGATCTGGAAACACCATATATTTT
few	-	TRBV6-5	TRBJ1-1	14	CASIRLEGNTEAFF	TGTGCCAGCATTAGGCTGGAAGGGAACACTGAAGCTTTCTTT
-	TRBD2	TRBV28	TRBJ2-5	16	CASSLTSGRVGETQYF	TGTGCCAGCAGTTTAACTAGCGGGAGGGTGGGGGAGACCCAGTACTTC
-	-	TRBV18	TRBJ2-7	15	CASSPRAGISYEQYF	TGTGCCAGCTCACCAAGGGCCGGAATTTCCTACGAGCAGTACTTC
-	-	TRBV19	TRBJ1-1	14	CASSANRVDTEAFF	TGTGCCAGTAGTGCGAACAGGGTGGACACTGAAGCTTTCTTT
-	TRBD2	TRBV6-5	TRBJ2-2	15	CASTLSGRGDGELFF	TGTGCCAGCACCCTTAGCGGGAGGGGGGACGGGGAGCTGTTTTTT
-	-	TRBV2	TRBJ1-2	15	CASSAEGSLNYGYTF	TGTGCCAGCAGTGCTGAAGGGTCGCTTAACTATGGCTACACCTTC
-	TRBD1	TRBV6-2/TRBV6-3	TRBJ1-1	15	CASSWTGPYYTEAFF	TGTGCCAGCAGCTGGACAGGGCCTTATTACACTGAAGCTTTCTTT
once	-	TRBV6-5	TRBJ1-2	16	CASSYSRVTTNYGYTF	TGTGCCAGCAGTTACTCGAGAGTCACCACCAACTATGGCTACACCTTC
-	-	TRBV6-2/TRBV6-3	TRBJ1-5	16	CASSYPDGSGGQPQHF	TGTGCCAGCAGTTATCCGGACGGTTCTGGGGGTCAGCCCCAGCATTTT
-	-	TRBV28	TRBJ1-4	14	CASSQGRGVEKLFF	TGTGCCAGCAGCCAGGGGCGCGGTGTAGAAAAACTGTTTTTT
-	-	TRBV7-8	TRBJ1-4	15	CASSPLPSGMEKLFF	TGTGCCAGCAGCCCGTTACCCTCAGGGATGGAAAAACTGTTTTTT
-	-	TRBV5-1	TRBJ2-5	18	CASSFRGVTGAIQETQYF	TGCGCCAGCAGCTTTCGCGGGGTTACGGGCGCGATCCAAGAGACCCAGTACTTC
-	TRBD2	TRBV7-2	TRBJ2-3	16	CASSPSSGRRADTQYF	TGTGCCAGCAGCCCCTCTAGCGGGAGGAGGGCAGATACGCAGTATTTT
-	-	TRBV9	TRBJ1-1	13	CASSAKTNSIRLF	TGTGCCAGCAGCGCGAAAACAAACAGTATCCGTCTCTTT
-	TRBD1	TRBV4-1	TRBJ2-7	15	CASSSAGTGGYEQYF	TGCGCCAGCAGCTCGGCCGGGACAGGGGGCTACGAGCAGTACTTC
-	TRBD2	TRBV28	TRBJ2-2	16	CASSSESGRVTGELFF	TGTGCCAGCAGTTCGGAAAGCGGGAGAGTCACCGGGGAGCTGTTTTTT
-	TRBD2	TRBV15	TRBJ2-3	15	CATSRAGGSTDTQYF	TGTGCCACCAGCAGAGCGGGAGGGAGCACAGATACGCAGTATTTT
-	-	TRBV14	TRBJ1-2	13	CASSHGRGYGYTF	TGTGCCAGCAGCCATGGCAGGGGCTATGGCTACACCTTC
-	-	TRBV11-2	TRBJ2-7	15	CASSKIRDQPNEQYF	TGTGCCAGCAGCAAGATCCGGGACCAACCCAACGAGCAGTACTTC
few	TRBD2	TRBV7-3	TRBJ2-3	16	CASSSRLAASTDTQYF	TGTGCCAGCAGCTCCCGACTAGCGGCTAGCACAGATACGCAGTATTTT
-	-	TRBV11-3	TRBJ2-7	13	CASSLDRYGEQYF	TGTGCCAGCAGCTTAGACCGATACGGCGAGCAGTACTTC
-	TRBD2	TRBV5-6	TRBJ2-1	14	CASTPTSGYNEQFF	TGTGCCAGCACCCCGACTAGCGGCTACAATGAGCAGTTCTTC